The clone carrying this T cell receptor beta chain appeared a single time. The sample belongs to a study of control samples from healthy donors and cancer patients. This table comes from immunoSEQ multiplex PCR, and its TCRdb copy is limited to in-frame clones, with some not included. The repertoire holds approximately 210,000 clones, with over 80% as singletons. CDR1 MNHNY and CDR2 SVGAGI come from the germline V gene (reference sequence). The CDR3 has 13 amino acids. J lost 12 bases, V lost 7 bases, and 12 bases had no gene match. The J gene is TRBJ2-7, the V gene TRBV6-6; 10 nucleotides align to TRBD2. What was sequenced was blood. This clonotype was obtained from a young man in good health. CDR3 protein: CASKSGTSDVWYF. The CDR3, as DNA: TGTGCCAGCAAATCAGGGACTAGCGACGTTTGGTACTTC.